This T cell receptor beta chain was sequenced in a study of blood T cell repertoires in COVID-19. Study information: There were acute and convalescent COVID-19 samples, and they came from the United States, Italy and Spain. T cells, B-cell-depleted T cells, or PBMCs supplied cDNA or gDNA.

In the original processing: By means of reference gene primer amplification, nucleated cell counts were estimated. The data were produced by immunoSEQ multiplex PCR, yet TCRdb's version contains in-frame clones alone and is incomplete. V, J and clone size reflect that table, while D and trimming were determined from the DNA. The table lists 97,000 or so clones, more than 85% of them singletons. V gave up 8 bases and J gave up 5 bases; unmatched junction bases: 6. The CDR3 runs 13 residues. Germline assignment: CDR1 SNHLY and CDR2 FYNNEI. This receptor was obtained from a man in his late teens or twenties with acute or convalescent COVID-19. Material for sequencing was peripheral blood. V usage is TRBV2 and J usage is TRBJ2-7, with 10 nucleotides matching TRBD1. CDR3 DNA sequence: TGTGCCAGCGGGGGACAGGGGATAAACGAGCAGTACTTC. It codes for CASGGQGINEQYF.